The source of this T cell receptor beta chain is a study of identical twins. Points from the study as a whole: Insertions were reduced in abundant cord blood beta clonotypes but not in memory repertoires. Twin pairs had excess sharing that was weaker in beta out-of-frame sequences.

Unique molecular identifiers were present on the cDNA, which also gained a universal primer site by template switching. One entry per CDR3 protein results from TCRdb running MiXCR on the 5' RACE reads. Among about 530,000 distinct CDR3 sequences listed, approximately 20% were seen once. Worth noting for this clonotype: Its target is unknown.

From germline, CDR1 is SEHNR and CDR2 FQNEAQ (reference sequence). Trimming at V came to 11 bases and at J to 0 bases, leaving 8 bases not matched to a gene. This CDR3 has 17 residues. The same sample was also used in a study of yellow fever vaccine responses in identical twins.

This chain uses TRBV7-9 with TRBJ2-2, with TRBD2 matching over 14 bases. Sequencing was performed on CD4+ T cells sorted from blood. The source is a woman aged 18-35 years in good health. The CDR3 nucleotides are TGTGCCGGGAGGCCGGGACTAGCGGGAGCGAACACCGGGGAGCTGTTTTTT. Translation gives CAGRPGLAGANTGELFF.